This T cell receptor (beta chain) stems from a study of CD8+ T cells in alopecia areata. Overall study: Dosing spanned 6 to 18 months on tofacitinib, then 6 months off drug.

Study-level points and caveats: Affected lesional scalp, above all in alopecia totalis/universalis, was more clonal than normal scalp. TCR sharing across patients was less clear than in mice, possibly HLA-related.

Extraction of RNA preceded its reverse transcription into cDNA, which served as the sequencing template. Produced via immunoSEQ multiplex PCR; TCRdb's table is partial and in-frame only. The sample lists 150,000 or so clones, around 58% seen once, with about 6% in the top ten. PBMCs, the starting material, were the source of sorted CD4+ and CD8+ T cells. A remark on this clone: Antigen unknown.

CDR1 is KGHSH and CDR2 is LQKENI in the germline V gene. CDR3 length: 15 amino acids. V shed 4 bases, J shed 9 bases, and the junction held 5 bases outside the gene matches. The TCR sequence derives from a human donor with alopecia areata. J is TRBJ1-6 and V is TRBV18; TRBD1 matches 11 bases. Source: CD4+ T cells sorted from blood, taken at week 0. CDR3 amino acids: CASSRGQGAVSPLHF. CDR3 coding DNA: TGTGCCAGCTCACGCGGACAGGGGGCTGTTTCACCCCTCCACTTT.